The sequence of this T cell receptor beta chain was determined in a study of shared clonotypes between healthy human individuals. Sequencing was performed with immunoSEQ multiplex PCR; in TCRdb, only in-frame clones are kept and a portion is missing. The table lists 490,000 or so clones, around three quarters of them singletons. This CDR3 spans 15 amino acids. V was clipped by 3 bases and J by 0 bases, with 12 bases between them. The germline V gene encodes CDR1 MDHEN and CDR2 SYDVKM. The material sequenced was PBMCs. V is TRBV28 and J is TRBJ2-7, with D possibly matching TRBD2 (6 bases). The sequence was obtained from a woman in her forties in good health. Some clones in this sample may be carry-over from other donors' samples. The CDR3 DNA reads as TGTGCCAGCAGTTTTCTCCTAGCGAACTCCTACGAGCAGTACTTC. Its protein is CASSFLLANSYEQYF. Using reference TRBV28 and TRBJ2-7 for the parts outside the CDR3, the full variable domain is DVKVTQSSRYLVKRTGEKVFLECVQDMDHENMFWYRQDPGLGLRLIYFSYDVKMKEKGDIPEGYSVSREKKERFSLILESASTNQTSMYLCASSFLLANSYEQYFGPGTRLTVT.